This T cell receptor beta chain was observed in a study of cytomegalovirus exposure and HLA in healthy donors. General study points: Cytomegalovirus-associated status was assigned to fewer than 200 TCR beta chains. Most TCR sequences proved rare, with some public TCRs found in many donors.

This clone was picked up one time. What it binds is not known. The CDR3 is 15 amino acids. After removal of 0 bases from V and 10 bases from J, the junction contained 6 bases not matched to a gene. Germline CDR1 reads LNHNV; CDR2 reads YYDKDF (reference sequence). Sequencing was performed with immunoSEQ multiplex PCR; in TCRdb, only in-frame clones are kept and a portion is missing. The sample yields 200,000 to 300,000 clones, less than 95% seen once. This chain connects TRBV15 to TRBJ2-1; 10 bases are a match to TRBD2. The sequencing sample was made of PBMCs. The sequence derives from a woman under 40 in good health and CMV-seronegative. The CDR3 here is CATSRDLGTSVEQFF. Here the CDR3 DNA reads TGTGCCACCAGCAGAGATTTGGGGACTAGCGTCGAGCAGTTCTTC.